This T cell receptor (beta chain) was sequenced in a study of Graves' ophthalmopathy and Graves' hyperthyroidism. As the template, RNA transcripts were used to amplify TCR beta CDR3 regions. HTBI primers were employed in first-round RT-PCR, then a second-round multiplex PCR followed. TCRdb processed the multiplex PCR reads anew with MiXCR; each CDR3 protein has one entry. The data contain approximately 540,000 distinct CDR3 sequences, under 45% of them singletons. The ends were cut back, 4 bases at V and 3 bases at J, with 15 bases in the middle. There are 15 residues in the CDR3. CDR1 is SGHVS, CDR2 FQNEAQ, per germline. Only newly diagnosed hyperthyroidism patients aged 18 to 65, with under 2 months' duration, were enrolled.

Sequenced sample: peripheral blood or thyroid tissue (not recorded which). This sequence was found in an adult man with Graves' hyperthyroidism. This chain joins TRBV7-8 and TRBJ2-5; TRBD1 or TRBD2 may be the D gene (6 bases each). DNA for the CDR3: TGTGCCAGCAGCTCCCACCCAGGGGAGGAAGAGACCCAGTACTTC. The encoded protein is CASSSHPGEEETQYF.